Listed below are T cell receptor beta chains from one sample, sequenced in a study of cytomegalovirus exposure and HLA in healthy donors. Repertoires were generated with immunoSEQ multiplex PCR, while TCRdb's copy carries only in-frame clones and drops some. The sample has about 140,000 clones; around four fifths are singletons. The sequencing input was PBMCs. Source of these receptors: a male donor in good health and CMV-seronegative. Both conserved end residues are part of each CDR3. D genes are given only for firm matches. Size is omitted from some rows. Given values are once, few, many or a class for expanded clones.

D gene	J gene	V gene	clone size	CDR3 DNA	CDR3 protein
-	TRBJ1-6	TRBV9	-	TGTGCCAGCAGCGTAGGTGTAGACAATTTAAATTCACCCCTCCACTTT	CASSVGVDNLNSPLHF
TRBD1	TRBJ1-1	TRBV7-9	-	TGTGCCAGCAGCACCGGGACAGGGAGGAACACTGAAGCTTTCTTT	CASSTGTGRNTEAFF
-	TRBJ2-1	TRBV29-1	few	TGCAGCGTTGTGAGGGACACTTACAATGAGCAGTTCTTC	CSVVRDTYNEQFF
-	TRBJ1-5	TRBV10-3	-	TGTGCCATCAGTGTTTCCCAAAGCAATCAGCCCCAGCATTTT	CAISVSQSNQPQHF
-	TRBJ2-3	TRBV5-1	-	TGCGCCAGCAGCACCTCCCAGGGTACAGATACGCAGTATTTT	CASSTSQGTDTQYF
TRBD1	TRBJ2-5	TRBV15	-	TGTGCCACCAGCAGAGCCGGGACAGGGGGAGAGACCCAGTACTTC	CATSRAGTGGETQYF
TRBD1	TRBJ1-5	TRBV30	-	TGTGCCTGGAGGGTCGGACAGGGCTTTAATCAGCCCCAGCATTTT	CAWRVGQGFNQPQHF
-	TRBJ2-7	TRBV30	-	TGTGCCTGGAGTGCGGGATTCCGCGAGCAGTACTTC	CAWSAGFREQYF
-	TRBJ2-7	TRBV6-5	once	TGTGCCAGCAGTTACTCAGCAAGCTCCTACGAGCAGTACTTC	CASSYSASSYEQYF
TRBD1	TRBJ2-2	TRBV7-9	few	TGTGCCAGCAGCTTAGGACAGGGTACCACCGGGGAGCTGTTTTTT	CASSLGQGTTGELFF
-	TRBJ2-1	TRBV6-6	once	TGTGCCAGCAGTCAACTCGATGAGCAGTTCTTC	CASSQLDEQFF
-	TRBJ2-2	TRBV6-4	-	TGTGCCAGCAGTTCGGCAGCAGGGGGGACCGGGGAGCTGTTTTTT	CASSSAAGGTGELFF